The clone carrying this T cell receptor beta chain came up a few times. The sample originates from a study of human T cells and chemical hapten exposure. The wider study: DPC (0.01%) was patch tested on the upper back and read at 6 days. Patients, predominantly female, presented with alopecia areata, totalis or universalis.

TCRdb passed the RACE reads through MiXCR, listing each CDR3 protein once. Among around 50,000 distinct CDR3 sequences, 8.5% to 10% were seen once, and the ten largest hold roughly 1.7%. Noted time point: patch test 2, 6 weeks after DPC sensitization. This sample's treatment: therapeutic diphenylcyclopropenone sensitization with weekly scalp DPC. In every case, blood was obtained before the patch test was applied. Per the germline V gene, CDR1 is MNHEY and CDR2 is SVGEGT. The CDR3 runs to 15 residues. Deletions cut 2 bases from V and 3 bases from J, with 8 bases between. The chain combines TRBV6-2 or TRBV6-3 with TRBJ1-6; the D is unclear. The sequence was obtained from a woman in her forties or fifties with alopecia areata. Some clones in this sample may be carry-over from other donors' samples. This specimen consisted of whole blood, obtained in connection with sensitization to the hapten diphenylcyclopropenone (DPC). The CDR3 coding sequence is TGTGCCAGCAGTTACCTTCGAGGCTATAATTCACCCCTCCACTTT. Its protein product is CASSYLRGYNSPLHF.